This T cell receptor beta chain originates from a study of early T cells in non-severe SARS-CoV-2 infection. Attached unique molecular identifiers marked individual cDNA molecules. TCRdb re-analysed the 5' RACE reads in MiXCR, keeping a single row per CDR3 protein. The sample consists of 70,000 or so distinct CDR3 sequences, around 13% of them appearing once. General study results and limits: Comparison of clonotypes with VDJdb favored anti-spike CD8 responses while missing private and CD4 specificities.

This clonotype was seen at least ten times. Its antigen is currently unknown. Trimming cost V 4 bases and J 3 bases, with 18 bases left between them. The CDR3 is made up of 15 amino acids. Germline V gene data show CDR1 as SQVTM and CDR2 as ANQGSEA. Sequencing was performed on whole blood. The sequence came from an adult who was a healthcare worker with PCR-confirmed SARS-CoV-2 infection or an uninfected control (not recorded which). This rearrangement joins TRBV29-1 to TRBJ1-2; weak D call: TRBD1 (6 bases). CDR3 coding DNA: TGCAGCGTTGCGTTTGCAGGGGCGATCGACTATGGCTACACCTTC. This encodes CSVAFAGAIDYGYTF.